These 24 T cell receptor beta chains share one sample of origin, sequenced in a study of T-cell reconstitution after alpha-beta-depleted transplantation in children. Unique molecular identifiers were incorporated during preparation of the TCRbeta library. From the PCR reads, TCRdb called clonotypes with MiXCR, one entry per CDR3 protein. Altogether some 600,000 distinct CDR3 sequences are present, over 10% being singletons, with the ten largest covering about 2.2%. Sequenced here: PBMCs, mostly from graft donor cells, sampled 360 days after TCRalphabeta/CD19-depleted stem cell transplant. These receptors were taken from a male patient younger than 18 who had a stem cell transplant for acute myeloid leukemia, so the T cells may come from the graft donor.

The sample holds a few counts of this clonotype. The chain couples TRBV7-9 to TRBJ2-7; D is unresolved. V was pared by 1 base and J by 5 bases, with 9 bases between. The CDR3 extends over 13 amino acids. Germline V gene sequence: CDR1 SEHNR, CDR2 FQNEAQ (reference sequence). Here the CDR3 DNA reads TGTGCCAGCAGCTTAGTCGGGCACCACGAGCAGTACTTC. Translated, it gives CASSLVGHHEQYF.

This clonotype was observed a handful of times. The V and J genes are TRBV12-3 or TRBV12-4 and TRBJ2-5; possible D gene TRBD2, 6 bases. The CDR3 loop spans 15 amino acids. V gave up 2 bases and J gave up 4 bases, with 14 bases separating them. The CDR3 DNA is TGTGCCAGCAGTTTATACCGACTAGTCTCAGAGACCCAGTACTTC. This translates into CASSLYRLVSETQYF.

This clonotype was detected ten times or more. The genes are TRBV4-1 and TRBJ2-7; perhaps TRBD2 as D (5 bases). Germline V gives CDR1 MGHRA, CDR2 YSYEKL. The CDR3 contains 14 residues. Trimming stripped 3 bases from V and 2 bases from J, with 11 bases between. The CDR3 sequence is CASSHLGEAYEQYF. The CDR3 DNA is TGCGCCAGCAGCCACTTGGGAGAGGCCTACGAGCAGTACTTC.

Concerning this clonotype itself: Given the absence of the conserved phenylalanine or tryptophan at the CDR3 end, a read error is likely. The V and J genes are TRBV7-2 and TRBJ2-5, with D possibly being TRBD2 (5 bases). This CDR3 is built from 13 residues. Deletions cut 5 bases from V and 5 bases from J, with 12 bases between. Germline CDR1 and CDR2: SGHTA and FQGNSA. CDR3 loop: CASSPPRGETQYL. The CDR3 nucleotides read TGTGCCAGCAGCCCACCTAGAGGGGAGACCCAGTACCTC.

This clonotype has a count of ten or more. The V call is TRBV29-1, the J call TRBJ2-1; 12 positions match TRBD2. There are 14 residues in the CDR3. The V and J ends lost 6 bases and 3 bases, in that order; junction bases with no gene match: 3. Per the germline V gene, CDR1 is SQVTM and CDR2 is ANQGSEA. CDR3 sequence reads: CSVGLAGFYNEQFF. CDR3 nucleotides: TGCAGCGTCGGACTAGCGGGGTTCTACAATGAGCAGTTCTTC.

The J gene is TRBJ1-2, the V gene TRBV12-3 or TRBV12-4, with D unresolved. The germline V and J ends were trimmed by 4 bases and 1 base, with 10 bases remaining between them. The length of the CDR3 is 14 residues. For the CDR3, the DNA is TGTGCCAGCAGTTCGGAGGGAGGTAACTATGGCTACACCTTC. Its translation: CASSSEGGNYGYTF.

The CDR3 DNA follows: TGTGCCAGCAGTTACCTATCTAGAAGCTCCTACGAGCAGTACTTC. Its protein is CASSYLSRSSYEQYF. This chain uses TRBV6-2 or TRBV6-3 with TRBJ2-7, with D hard to call. Germline CDR1 MNHEY, CDR2 SVGEGT. The CDR3 spans 15 residues. Trimming removed 2 bases at V and 0 bases at J, with 11 bases between.

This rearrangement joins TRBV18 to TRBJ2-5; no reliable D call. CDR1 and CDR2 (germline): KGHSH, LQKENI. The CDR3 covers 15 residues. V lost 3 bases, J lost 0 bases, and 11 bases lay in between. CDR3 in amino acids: CASSPLLGYQETQYF. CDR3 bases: TGTGCCAGCTCACCCCTCCTGGGCTACCAAGAGACCCAGTACTTC.

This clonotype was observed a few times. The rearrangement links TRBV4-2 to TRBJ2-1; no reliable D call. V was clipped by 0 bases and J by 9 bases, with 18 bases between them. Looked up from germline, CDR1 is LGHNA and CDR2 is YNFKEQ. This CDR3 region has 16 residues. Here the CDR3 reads CASSQDRLSPLSEQFF. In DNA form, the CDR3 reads TGTGCCAGCAGCCAAGACAGGTTATCTCCTCTGTCTGAGCAGTTCTTC.

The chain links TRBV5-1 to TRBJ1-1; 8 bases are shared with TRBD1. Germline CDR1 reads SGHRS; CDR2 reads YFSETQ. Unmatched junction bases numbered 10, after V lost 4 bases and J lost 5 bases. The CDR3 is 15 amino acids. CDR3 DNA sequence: TGCGCCAGCAGCCCTTCCTTAACAGGGGGAACTGAAGCTTTCTTT. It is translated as CASSPSLTGGTEAFF. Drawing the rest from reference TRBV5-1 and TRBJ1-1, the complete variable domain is KAGVTQTPRYLIKTRGQQVTLSCSPISGHRSVSWYQQTPGQGLQFLFEYFSETQRNKGNFPGRFSGRQFSNSRSEMNVSTLELGDSALYLCASSPSLTGGTEAFFGQGTRLTVV.

The chain's CDR3 is CAIKEAGNEQFF. CDR3 sequence (DNA): TGTGCCATCAAGGAGGCAGGGAATGAGCAGTTCTTC. The V and J genes are TRBV10-3 and TRBJ2-1, with D possibly being TRBD1 or TRBD2 (5 bases each). Trimming left V 7 bases short and J 7 bases short, with 11 bases between. This CDR3 is built from 12 residues. Germline lookup yields CDR1 ENHRY and CDR2 SYGVKD.

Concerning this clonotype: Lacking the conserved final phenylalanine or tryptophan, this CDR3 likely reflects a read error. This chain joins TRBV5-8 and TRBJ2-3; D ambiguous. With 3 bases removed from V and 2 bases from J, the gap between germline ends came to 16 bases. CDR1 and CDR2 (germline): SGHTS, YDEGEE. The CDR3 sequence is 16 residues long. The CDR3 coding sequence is TGTGCCAGCAGCTACGGCCCAGATTTTCCCACAGATACGCAGTATGTT. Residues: CASSYGPDFPTDTQYV.

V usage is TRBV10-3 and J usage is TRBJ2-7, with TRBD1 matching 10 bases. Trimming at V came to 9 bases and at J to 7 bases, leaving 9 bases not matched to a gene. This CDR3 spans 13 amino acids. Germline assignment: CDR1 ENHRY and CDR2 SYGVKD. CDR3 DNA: TGTGCCATAAATGGGGACAGGGGATGGGAGCAGTACTTC. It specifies CAINGDRGWEQYF.

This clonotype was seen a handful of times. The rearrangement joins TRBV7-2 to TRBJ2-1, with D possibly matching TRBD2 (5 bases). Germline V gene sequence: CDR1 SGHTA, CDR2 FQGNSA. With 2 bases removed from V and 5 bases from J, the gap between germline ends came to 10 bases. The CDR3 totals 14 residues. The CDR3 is CASSLRRVDNEQFF. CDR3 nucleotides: TGTGCCAGCAGCTTACGGCGGGTGGACAATGAGCAGTTCTTC. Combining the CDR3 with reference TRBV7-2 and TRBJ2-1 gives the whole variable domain GAGVSQSPSNKVTEKGKDVELRCDPISGHTALYWYRQSLGQGLEFLIYFQGNSAPDKSGLPSDRFSAERTGGSVSTLTIQRTQQEDSAVYLCASSLRRVDNEQFFGPGTRLTVL.

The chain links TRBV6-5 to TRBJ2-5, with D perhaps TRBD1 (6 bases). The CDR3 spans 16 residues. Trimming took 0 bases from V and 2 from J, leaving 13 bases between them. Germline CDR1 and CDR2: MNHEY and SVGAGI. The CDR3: CASSYSPGTRQETQYF. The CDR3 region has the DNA TGTGCCAGCAGTTACTCCCCCGGGACACGACAAGAGACCCAGTACTTC.

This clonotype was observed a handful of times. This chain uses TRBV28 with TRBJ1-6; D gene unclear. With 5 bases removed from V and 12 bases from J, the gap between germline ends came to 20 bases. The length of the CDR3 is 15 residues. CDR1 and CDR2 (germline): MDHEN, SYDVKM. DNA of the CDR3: TGTGCCAGCAGTCCGCCAGGCCTCAGTTATGGACCCCTCCACTTT. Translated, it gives CASSPPGLSYGPLHF. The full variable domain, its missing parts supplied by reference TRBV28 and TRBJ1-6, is DVKVTQSSRYLVKRTGEKVFLECVQDMDHENMFWYRQDPGLGLRLIYFSYDVKMKEKGDIPEGYSVSREKKERFSLILESASTNQTSMYLCASSPPGLSYGPLHFGNGTRLTVT.

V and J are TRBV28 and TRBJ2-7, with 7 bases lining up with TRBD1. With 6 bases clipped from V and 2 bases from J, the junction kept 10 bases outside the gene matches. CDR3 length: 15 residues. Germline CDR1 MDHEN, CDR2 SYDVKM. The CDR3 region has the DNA TGTGCCAGCAGCGCTACAGGGGTAGCCCCCTACGAGCAGTACTTC. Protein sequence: CASSATGVAPYEQYF.

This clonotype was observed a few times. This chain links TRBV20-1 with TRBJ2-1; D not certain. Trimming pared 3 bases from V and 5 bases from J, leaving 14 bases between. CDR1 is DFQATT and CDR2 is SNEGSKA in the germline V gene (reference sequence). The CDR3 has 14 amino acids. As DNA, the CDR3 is TGCAGTGCTAGTCTTAGACCCCTTAACAATGAGCAGTTCTTC. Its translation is CSASLRPLNNEQFF.

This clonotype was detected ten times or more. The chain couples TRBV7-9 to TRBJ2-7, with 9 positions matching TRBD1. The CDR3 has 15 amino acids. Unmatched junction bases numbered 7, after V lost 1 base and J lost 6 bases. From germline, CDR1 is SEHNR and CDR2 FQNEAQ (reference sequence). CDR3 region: CASSLEGTGKGEQYF. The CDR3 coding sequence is TGTGCCAGCAGCTTAGAAGGGACAGGGAAGGGCGAGCAGTACTTC. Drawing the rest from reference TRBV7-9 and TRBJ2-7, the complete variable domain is DTGVSQNPRHKITKRGQNVTFRCDPISEHNRLYWYRQTLGQGPEFLTYFQNEAQLEKSRLLSDRFSAERPKGSFSTLEIQRTEQGDSAMYLCASSLEGTGKGEQYFGPGTRLTVT.

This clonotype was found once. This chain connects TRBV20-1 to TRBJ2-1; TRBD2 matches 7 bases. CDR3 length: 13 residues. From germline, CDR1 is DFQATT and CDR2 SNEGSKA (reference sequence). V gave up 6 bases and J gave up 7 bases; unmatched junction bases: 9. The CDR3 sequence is CSAPLPGLNEQFF. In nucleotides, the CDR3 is TGCAGTGCGCCCTTGCCGGGACTAAATGAGCAGTTCTTC.

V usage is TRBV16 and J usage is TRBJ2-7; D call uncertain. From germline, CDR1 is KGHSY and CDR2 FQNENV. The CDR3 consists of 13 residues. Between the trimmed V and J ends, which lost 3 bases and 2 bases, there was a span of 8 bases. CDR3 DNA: TGTGCCAGCAGCCATGTTTACGCCTACGAGCAGTACTTC. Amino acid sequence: CASSHVYAYEQYF.

The CDR3 sequence: CASSPKTGIRTEAFF. The DNA of the CDR3 is TGTGCCAGCAGTCCCAAGACAGGGATCCGCACTGAAGCTTTCTTT. The genes are TRBV28 and TRBJ1-1; TRBD1 aligns across 7 bases. The CDR3 is 15 amino acids. The ends lost 5 bases at V and 4 bases at J; junction bases unmatched: 10. The germline gives CDR1 MDHEN, CDR2 SYDVKM.

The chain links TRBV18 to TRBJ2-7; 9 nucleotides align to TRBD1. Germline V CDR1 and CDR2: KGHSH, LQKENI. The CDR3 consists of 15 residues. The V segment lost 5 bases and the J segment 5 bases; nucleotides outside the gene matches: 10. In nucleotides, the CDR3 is TGTGCCAGCTCAATGACCGGGACAGGGTTCGACGAGCAGTACTTC. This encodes CASSMTGTGFDEQYF.

The CDR3 DNA follows: TGTGCCAGTAACCACGGACTAGGCCAAGAGACCCAGTACTTC. Residues: CASNHGLGQETQYF. The chain employs TRBV19 and TRBJ2-5, with 7 bases matching TRBD2. The CDR3 runs 14 residues. Per the germline V gene, CDR1 is LNHDA and CDR2 is SQIVND (reference sequence). The J segment lost 1 base and the V segment lost 7 bases, leaving 6 bases of the junction unmatched.